Following are 21 T cell receptor beta chains from one sample sequenced in a study of CD8 T cells in Susac syndrome. Reverse transcription of about 0.5 to 1 ug RNA was carried out with random hexamers. MiXCR, applied by TCRdb to the immunoSEQ multiplex PCR reads, yields one record per CDR3 protein. The table includes 150,000 or so distinct CDR3 sequences, over 90% detected once. The specimen sequenced was CD4+ T cells from PBMCs. Receptor source: a human donor with Susac syndrome.

CDR3 loop: CASRPMGGSEQYF. CDR3 in DNA: TGTGCCAGCCGACCGATGGGGGGGTCCGAGCAGTACTTC. The V and J genes are TRBV28 and TRBJ2-7; 7 bases align to TRBD2. CDR1 and CDR2 (germline): MDHEN, SYDVKM. Trimming cost V 8 bases and J 6 bases; bases outside gene matches: 10. The CDR3 contains 13 residues.

The chain has TRBV11-1 and TRBJ2-7, with D perhaps given as TRBD1 or TRBD2 (5 bases each). Trimming left V 5 bases short and J 2 bases short, with 13 bases between. The CDR3 has 14 residues. Germline loops: CDR1 SGHAT, CDR2 FQDESV (reference sequence). CDR3 sequence (DNA): TGTGCCAGCAGCCCCCGAGGGGCGACCTACGAGCAGTACTTC. This gives the protein CASSPRGATYEQYF.

This clonotype appeared a single time. The V gene is TRBV12-3 or TRBV12-4, the J gene TRBJ1-2; TRBD1 matches at 8 bases. The CDR3 contains 13 residues. The V and J ends lost 5 bases and 5 bases, in that order; junction bases with no gene match: 4. The CDR3 DNA sequence: TGTGCCAGCAGTCCCAGGGGGCGTTATGGCTACACCTTC. Encoded protein: CASSPRGRYGYTF.

The chain has TRBV27 and TRBJ2-2; 9 bases are a match to TRBD2. The CDR3 is made up of 16 amino acids. Germline V gene data show CDR1 as MNHEY and CDR2 as SMNVEV (reference sequence). The trim removed 2 bases at V and 7 bases at J, leaving 8 bases unmatched. The CDR3 protein is CASSLGGSGRNGELFF. The CDR3 bases are TGTGCCAGCAGTTTAGGAGGTAGCGGGAGAAACGGGGAGCTGTTTTTT.

The V and J genes are TRBV28 and TRBJ2-1; D unclear. Trimming removed 3 bases from V and 0 bases from J, with 9 bases in between. Germline-derived CDR1 and CDR2 are MDHEN and SYDVKM. The CDR3 extends over 15 amino acids. This chain's CDR3 is CASSFPLSSYNEQFF. CDR3 sequence (DNA): TGTGCCAGCAGTTTTCCCCTGAGCTCCTACAATGAGCAGTTCTTC. The full variable domain, in which reference TRBV28 and TRBJ2-1 provide the parts outside the CDR3, is DVKVTQSSRYLVKRTGEKVFLECVQDMDHENMFWYRQDPGLGLRLIYFSYDVKMKEKGDIPEGYSVSREKKERFSLILESASTNQTSMYLCASSFPLSSYNEQFFGPGTRLTVL.

In the case of this clonotype: At one end the junction does not follow the germline gene, possibly because of a read error. V usage is TRBV28 and J usage is TRBJ1-1, with no clear D. CDR3 length equals 14 residues. Looked up from germline, CDR1 is MDHEN and CDR2 is SYDVKM. CDR3 sequence reads: CASREGLWITEALF. The CDR3 bases are TGTGCCAGTCGGGAGGGCCTGTGGATCACTGAAGCTCTCTTT.

The CDR3 reads CASRLNSACGNQPQHF. As DNA, the CDR3 is TGTGCAAGTCGCTTAAACAGCGCTTGTGGCAATCAGCCCCAGCATTTT. The chain has TRBV12-2 and TRBJ1-5. TRBV12-2 is tagged as a pseudogene. This CDR3 contains 16 residues.

The chain recombines TRBV7-9 with TRBJ1-2; D uncertain. The CDR3 totals 13 residues. The germline V and J ends were trimmed by 4 bases and 6 bases, with 12 bases remaining between them. Germline assignment: CDR1 SEHNR and CDR2 FQNEAQ (reference sequence). In DNA form, the CDR3 reads TGTGCCAGCAGCTCCTCGGGCGACGATGGCTACACCTTC. Amino acids: CASSSSGDDGYTF. Variable domain in full (rest from reference TRBV7-9 and TRBJ1-2): DTGVSQNPRHKITKRGQNVTFRCDPISEHNRLYWYRQTLGQGPEFLTYFQNEAQLEKSRLLSDRFSAERPKGSFSTLEIQRTEQGDSAMYLCASSSSGDDGYTFGSGTRLTVV.

J is TRBJ1-1 and V is TRBV5-6; D gene unclear. V was pared by 4 bases and J by 3 bases, with 10 bases between. Per the germline V gene, CDR1 is SGHDT and CDR2 is YYEEEE. The CDR3 is made up of 13 amino acids. The CDR3 DNA reads TGTGCCAGCAGCATGGGGTCGGACACTGAAGCTTTCTTT. Its protein is CASSMGSDTEAFF.

CDR3 DNA: TGTGCCACCAGTGATTCTGACAGATACGAGCAGTACTTC. Its translation is CATSDSDRYEQYF. The V and J genes are TRBV24-1 and TRBJ2-7; a possible D gene is TRBD1 (5 bases). The CDR3 contains 13 residues. V lost 2 bases and J lost 4, with 8 bases in between. Germline CDR1 is KGHDR and CDR2 is SFDVKD.

The chain carries TRBV7-2 and TRBJ1-5, with 7 bases that match TRBD1. CDR3 length: 16 residues. The V and J ends lost 5 bases and 3 bases, in that order; junction bases with no gene match: 10. Germline lookup yields CDR1 SGHTA and CDR2 FQGNSA. The CDR3 loop is CASSPDRQGFNQPQHF. The CDR3 DNA reads TGTGCCAGCAGCCCAGACCGACAGGGATTCAATCAGCCCCAGCATTTT.

This chain connects TRBV28 to TRBJ2-7; TRBD2 aligns across 9 bases. Germline CDR1 is MDHEN and CDR2 is SYDVKM. CDR3 length equals 13 residues. J gave up 7 bases and V 5 bases, and 6 bases lay outside the gene matches. The CDR3 is CASSPAGGEEQYF. In nucleotides, the CDR3 is TGTGCCAGCAGTCCAGCGGGGGGCGAAGAGCAGTACTTC. Using reference TRBV28 and TRBJ2-7 for the parts outside the CDR3, the full variable domain is DVKVTQSSRYLVKRTGEKVFLECVQDMDHENMFWYRQDPGLGLRLIYFSYDVKMKEKGDIPEGYSVSREKKERFSLILESASTNQTSMYLCASSPAGGEEQYFGPGTRLTVT.

This clonotype has a single count. The chain employs TRBV7-2 and TRBJ2-1; 8 positions match TRBD2. Germline V gives CDR1 SGHTA, CDR2 FQGNSA. J gave up 2 bases and V 7 bases, and 4 bases lay outside the gene matches. The CDR3 is 14 amino acids. CDR3 DNA sequence: TGTGCCAGCACCCGGGAGGGACCCTACAATGAGCAGTTCTTC. Protein product: CASTREGPYNEQFF.

The V call is TRBV4-3, the J call TRBJ1-3; D may be TRBD1 (5 bases). Germline-derived CDR1 and CDR2 are LGHNA and YSLEER. The CDR3 sequence is 17 residues long. The V gene lost 0 bases and the J gene lost 2 bases, with 14 bases spanning the gap. CDR3 residues: CASSQDRGSSTGNTIYF. In nucleotides, the CDR3 is TGCGCCAGCAGCCAAGATCGGGGCTCTTCTACTGGAAACACCATATATTTT.

The rearrangement links TRBV30 to TRBJ1-2; a weak D match, TRBD1 (5 bases). V lost 2 bases to trimming and J lost 4 bases, with 20 bases between them. Germline V lookup: CDR1 GTSNPN, CDR2 SVGIG (reference sequence). This CDR3 is built from 16 residues. CDR3 DNA: TGTGCCTGGAGTAGGTGGGGCCAAAGACGGGGCTATGGCTACACCTTC. This codes for CAWSRWGQRRGYGYTF.

This rearrangement joins TRBV11-3 to TRBJ2-3; 8 bases fit TRBD2. CDR1 and CDR2 (germline): SGHNT, YENEEA. The CDR3 consists of 14 residues. V dropped 6 bases and J dropped 4; count of bases not matched to a gene: 6. DNA for the CDR3: TGTGCCAGCAGTAAAGGACTAGCTCCAGATACGCAGTATTTT. It translates to CASSKGLAPDTQYF.

V is TRBV5-1 and J is TRBJ2-7; D unclear. The germline V gene encodes CDR1 SGHRS and CDR2 YFSETQ. The CDR3 is 13 amino acids. Trimming took 4 bases from V and 1 from J, leaving 9 bases between them. The CDR3 region is CASSAVGSYEQYF. In DNA form, the CDR3 reads TGCGCCAGCAGCGCGGTAGGGTCCTACGAGCAGTACTTC.

V is TRBV4-1 and J is TRBJ2-7; 7 bases fit TRBD1. This CDR3 is built from 16 residues. Germline CDR1 and CDR2: MGHRA and YSYEKL. V dropped 4 bases and J dropped 3; count of bases not matched to a gene: 12. CDR3 in DNA: TGCGCCAGCAGCCCCGACGTGGGACAGTCACTCTACGAGCAGTACTTC. This gives the protein CASSPDVGQSLYEQYF.

The chain is built from TRBV30 and TRBJ2-3, with TRBD1 identical over 7 bases. The germline V gene has CDR1 GTSNPN and CDR2 SVGIG (reference sequence). The CDR3 is made up of 13 amino acids. Germline trimming cut 4 bases from V and 3 bases from J; bases unmatched to any gene: 4. Here the CDR3 DNA reads TGTGCCTGGATCCGACAGGGTACAGATACGCAGTATTTT. Amino acids: CAWIRQGTDTQYF.

V gene TRBV12-3 or TRBV12-4 combines with J gene TRBJ1-2, with D possibly being TRBD1 (6 bases). Trimming left V 6 bases short and J 4 bases short, with 18 bases between. The CDR3 is 15 amino acids. The CDR3 region is CASSPWEGDPYGYTF. The CDR3 nucleotides read TGTGCCAGCAGCCCTTGGGAGGGGGACCCCTATGGCTACACCTTC.

The chain has TRBV7-2 and TRBJ2-7, with D unresolved. The V gene lost 4 bases and the J gene lost 4 bases, with 11 bases spanning the gap. Germline CDR1 is SGHTA and CDR2 is FQGNSA. There are 13 residues in the CDR3. DNA for the CDR3: TGTGCCAGCAGCTCCCTCCCAAGGTACGAGCAGTACTTC. Its protein product is CASSSLPRYEQYF.